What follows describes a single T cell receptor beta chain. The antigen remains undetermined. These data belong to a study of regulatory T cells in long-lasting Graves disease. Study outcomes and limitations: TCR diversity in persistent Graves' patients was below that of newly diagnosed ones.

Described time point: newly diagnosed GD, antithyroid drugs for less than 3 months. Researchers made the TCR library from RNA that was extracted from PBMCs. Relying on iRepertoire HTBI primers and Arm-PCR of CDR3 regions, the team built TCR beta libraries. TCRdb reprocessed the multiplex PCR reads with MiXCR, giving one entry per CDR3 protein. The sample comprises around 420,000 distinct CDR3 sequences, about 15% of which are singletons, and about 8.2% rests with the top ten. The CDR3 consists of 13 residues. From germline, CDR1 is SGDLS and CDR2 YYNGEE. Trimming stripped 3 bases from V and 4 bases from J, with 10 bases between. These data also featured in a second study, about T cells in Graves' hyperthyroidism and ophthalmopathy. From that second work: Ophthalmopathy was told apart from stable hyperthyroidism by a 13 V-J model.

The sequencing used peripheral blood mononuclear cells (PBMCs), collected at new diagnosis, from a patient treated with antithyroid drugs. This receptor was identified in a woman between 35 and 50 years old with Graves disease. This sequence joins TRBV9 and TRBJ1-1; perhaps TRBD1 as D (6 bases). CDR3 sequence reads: CASSEQGRTEAFF. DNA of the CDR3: TGTGCCAGCAGCGAACAGGGTCGCACTGAAGCTTTCTTT. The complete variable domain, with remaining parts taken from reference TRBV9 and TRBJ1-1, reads DSGVTQTPKHLITATGQRVTLRCSPRSGDLSVYWYQQSLDQGLQFLIQYYNGEERAKGNILERFSAQQFPDLHSELNLSSLELGDSALYFCASSEQGRTEAFFGQGTRLTVV.